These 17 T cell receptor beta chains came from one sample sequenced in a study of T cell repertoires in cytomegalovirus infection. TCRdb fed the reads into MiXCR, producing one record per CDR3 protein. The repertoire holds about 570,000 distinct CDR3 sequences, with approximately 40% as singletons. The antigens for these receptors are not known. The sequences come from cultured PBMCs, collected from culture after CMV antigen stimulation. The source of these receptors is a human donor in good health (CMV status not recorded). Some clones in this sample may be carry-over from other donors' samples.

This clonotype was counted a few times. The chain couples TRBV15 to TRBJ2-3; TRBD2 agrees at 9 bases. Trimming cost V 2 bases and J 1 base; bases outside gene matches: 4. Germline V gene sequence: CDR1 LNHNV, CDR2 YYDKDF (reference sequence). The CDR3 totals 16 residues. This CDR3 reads CATSRNSGGRTDTQYF. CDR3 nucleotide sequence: TGTGCCACCAGCAGAAACAGCGGGGGGCGCACAGATACGCAGTATTTT.

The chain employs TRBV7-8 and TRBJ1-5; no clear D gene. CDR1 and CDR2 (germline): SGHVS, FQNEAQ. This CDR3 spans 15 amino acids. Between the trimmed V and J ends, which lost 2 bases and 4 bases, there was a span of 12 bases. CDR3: CASSLSPALNQPQHF. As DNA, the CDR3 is TGTGCCAGCAGCTTAAGCCCAGCATTAAATCAGCCCCAGCATTTT.

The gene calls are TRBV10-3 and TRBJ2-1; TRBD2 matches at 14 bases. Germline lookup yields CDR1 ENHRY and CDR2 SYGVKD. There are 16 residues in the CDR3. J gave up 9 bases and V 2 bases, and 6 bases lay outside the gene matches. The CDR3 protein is CAISERSGLAGVEQFF. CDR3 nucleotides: TGTGCCATCAGTGAGCGATCGGGACTAGCGGGAGTTGAGCAGTTCTTC.

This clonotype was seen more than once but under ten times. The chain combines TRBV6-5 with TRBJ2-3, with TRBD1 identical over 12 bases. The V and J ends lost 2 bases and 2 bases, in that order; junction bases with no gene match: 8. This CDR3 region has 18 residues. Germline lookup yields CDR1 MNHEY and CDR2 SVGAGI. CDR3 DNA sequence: TGTGCCAGCAGTTACACAACCGGGACAGGGGGCGTCACAGATACGCAGTATTTT. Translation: CASSYTTGTGGVTDTQYF.

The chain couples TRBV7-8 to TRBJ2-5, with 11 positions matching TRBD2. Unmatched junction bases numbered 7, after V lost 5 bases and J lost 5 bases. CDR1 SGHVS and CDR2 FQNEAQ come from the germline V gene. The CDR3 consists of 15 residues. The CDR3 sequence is CASSIHSGGGETQYF. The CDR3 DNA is TGTGCCAGCAGCATCCATAGCGGGGGGGGGGAGACCCAGTACTTC.

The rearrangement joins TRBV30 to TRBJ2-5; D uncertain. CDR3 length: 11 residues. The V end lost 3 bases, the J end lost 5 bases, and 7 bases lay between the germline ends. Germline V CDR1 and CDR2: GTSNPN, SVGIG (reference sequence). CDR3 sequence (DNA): TGTGCCTGGAGCCCCGGGGAGACCCAGTACTTC. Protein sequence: CAWSPGETQYF.

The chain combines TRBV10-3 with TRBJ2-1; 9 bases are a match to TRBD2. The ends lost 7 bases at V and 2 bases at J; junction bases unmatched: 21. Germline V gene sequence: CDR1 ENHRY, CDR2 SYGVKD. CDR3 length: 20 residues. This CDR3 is CAITDRKGAGGEFTYNEQFF. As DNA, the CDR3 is TGTGCCATCACGGACCGTAAGGGAGCGGGAGGAGAATTCACCTACAATGAGCAGTTCTTC.

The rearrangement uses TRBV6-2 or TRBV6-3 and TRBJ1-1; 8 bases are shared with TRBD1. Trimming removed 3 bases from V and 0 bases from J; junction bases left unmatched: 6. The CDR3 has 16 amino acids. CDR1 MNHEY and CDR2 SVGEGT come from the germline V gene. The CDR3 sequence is CASSYYRDRMNTEAFF. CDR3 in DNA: TGTGCCAGCAGTTATTACCGGGACAGGATGAACACTGAAGCTTTCTTT.

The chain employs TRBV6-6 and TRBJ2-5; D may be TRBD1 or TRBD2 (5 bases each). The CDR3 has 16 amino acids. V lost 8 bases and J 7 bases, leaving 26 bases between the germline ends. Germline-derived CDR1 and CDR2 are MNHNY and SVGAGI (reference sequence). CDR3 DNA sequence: TGTGCCAGCCCCGCCCCTGGGGGATATCAGTCTGGGACCCAGTACTTC. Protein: CASPAPGGYQSGTQYF.

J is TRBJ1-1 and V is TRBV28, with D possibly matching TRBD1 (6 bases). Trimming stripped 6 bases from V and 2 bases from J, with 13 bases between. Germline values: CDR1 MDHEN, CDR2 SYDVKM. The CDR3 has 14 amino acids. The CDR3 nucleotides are TGTGCCAGCAGGGTACAGGGAATTAACACTGAAGCTTTCTTT. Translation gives CASRVQGINTEAFF. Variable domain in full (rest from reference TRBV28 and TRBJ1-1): DVKVTQSSRYLVKRTGEKVFLECVQDMDHENMFWYRQDPGLGLRLIYFSYDVKMKEKGDIPEGYSVSREKKERFSLILESASTNQTSMYLCASRVQGINTEAFFGQGTRLTVV.

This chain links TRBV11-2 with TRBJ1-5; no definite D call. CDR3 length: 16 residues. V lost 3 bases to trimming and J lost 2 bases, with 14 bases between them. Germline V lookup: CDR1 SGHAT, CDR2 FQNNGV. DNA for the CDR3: TGTGCCAGCAGCTTGGGCTCGGGTGGGGGCAATCAGCCCCAGCATTTT. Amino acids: CASSLGSGGGNQPQHF.

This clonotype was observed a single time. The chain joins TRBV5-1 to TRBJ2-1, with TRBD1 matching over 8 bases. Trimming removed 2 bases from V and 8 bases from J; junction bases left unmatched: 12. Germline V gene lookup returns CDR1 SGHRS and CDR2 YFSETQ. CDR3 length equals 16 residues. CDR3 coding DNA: TGCGCCAGCAGCTTACCCAGGGGGCAAGTTCTCGATGAGCAGTTCTTC. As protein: CASSLPRGQVLDEQFF. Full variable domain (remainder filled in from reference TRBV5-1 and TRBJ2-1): KAGVTQTPRYLIKTRGQQVTLSCSPISGHRSVSWYQQTPGQGLQFLFEYFSETQRNKGNFPGRFSGRQFSNSRSEMNVSTLELGDSALYLCASSLPRGQVLDEQFFGPGTRLTVL.

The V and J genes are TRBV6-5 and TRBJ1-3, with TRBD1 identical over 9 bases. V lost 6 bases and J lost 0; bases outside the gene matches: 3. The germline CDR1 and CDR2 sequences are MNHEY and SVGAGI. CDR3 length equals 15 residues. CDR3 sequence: CASSPDRGSGNTIYF. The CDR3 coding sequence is TGTGCCAGCAGCCCGGACAGGGGCTCTGGAAACACCATATATTTT.

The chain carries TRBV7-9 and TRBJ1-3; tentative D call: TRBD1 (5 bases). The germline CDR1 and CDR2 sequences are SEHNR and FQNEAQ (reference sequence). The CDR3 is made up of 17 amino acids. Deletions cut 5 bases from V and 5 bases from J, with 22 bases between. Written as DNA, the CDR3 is TGTGCCAGCAGCCCCCTAGGTGGGGCAGGAGGAAGAAACACCATATATTTT. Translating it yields CASSPLGGAGGRNTIYF.

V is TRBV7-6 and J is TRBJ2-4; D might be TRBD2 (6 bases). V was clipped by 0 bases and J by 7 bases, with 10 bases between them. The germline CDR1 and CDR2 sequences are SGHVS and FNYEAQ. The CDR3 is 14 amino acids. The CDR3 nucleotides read TGTGCCAGCAGCTTAGCGGACGGGAGCAACATTCAGTACTTC. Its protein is CASSLADGSNIQYF.

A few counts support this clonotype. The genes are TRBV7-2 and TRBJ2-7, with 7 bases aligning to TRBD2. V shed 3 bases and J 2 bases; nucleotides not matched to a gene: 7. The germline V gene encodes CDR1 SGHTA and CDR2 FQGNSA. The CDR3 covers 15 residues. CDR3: CASSFGGSRTYEQYF. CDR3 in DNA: TGTGCCAGCAGCTTTGGCGGGAGCAGAACCTACGAGCAGTACTTC.

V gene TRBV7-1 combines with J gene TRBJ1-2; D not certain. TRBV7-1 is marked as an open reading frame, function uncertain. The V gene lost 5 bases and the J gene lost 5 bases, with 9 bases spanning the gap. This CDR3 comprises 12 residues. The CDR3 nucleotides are TGTGCCAGCAGCCCAATGGCTTATGGCTACACCTTC. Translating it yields CASSPMAYGYTF.